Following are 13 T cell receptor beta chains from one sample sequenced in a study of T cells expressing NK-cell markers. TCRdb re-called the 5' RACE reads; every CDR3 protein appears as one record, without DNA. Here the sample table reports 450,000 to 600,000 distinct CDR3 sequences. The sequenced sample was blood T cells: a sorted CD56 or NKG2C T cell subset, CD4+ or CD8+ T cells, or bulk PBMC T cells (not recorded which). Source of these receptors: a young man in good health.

The CDR3: CASSLLRTGGSEQFF. This sequence joins TRBV12-3 or TRBV12-4 and TRBJ2-1; as DNA is missing, the TRBD1 call by TCRdb cannot be tested. This CDR3 spans 15 amino acids.

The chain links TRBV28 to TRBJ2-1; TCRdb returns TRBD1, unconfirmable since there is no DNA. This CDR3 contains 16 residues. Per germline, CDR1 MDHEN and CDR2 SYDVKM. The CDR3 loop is CASKRAEGQAHNEQFF.

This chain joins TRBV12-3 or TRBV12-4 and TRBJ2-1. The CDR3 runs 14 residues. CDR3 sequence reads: CASISTASGDEQFF.

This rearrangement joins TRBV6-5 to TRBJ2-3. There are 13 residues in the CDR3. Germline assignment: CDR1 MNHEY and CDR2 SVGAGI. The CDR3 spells CASSYTYTDTQYF.

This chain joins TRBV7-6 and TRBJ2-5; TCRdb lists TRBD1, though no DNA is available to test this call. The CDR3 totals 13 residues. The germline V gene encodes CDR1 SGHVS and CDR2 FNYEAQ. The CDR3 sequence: CASSQGGGETQYF. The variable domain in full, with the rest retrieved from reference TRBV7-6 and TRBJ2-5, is GAGVSQSPRYKVTKRGQDVALRCDPISGHVSLYWYRQALGQGPEFLTYFNYEAQQDKSGLPNDRFSAERPEGSISTLTIQRTEQRDSAMYRCASSQGGGETQYFGPGTRLLVL.

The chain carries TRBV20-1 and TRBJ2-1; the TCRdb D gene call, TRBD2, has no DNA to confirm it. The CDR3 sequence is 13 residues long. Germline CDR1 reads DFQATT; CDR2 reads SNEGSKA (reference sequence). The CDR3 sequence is CSAPGTRDNEQFF.

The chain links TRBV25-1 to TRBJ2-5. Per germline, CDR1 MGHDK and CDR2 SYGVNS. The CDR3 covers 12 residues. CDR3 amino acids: CASSNPKETQYF.

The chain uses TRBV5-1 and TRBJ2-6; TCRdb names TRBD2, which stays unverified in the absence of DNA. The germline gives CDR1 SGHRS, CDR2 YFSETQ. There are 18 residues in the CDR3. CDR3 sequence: CASSSTDGGSSGANVLTF.

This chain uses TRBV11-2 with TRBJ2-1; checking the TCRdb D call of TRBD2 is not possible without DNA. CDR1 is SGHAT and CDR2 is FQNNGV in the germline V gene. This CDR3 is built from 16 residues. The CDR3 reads CASSERGGRGRNEQFF.

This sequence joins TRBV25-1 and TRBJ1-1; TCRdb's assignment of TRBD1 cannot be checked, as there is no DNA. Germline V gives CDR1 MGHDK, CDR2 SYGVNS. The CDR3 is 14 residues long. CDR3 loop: CASSVPGAFSAAFF.

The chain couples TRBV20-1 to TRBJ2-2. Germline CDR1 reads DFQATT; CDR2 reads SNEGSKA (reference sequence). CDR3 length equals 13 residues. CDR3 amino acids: CSARDLGTGELFF.

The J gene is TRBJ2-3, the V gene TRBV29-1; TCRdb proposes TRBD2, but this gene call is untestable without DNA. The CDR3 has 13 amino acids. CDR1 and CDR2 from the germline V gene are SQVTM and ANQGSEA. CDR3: CSVEELAVDTQYF.

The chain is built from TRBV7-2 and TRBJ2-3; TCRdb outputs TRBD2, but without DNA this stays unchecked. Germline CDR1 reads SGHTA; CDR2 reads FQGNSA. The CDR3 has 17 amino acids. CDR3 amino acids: CASSLAGTSDSTDTQYF. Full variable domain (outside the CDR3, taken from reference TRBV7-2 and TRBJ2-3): GAGVSQSPSNKVTEKGKDVELRCDPISGHTALYWYRQSLGQGLEFLIYFQGNSAPDKSGLPSDRFSAERTGGSVSTLTIQRTQQEDSAVYLCASSLAGTSDSTDTQYFGPGTRLTVL.